The clone carrying this T cell receptor (beta chain) has a count of ten or more. A junction boundary mismatches the germline segment, possibly from a read error. These data are taken from a study of cytomegalovirus exposure and HLA in healthy donors. The CDR3 length is 13 residues. Per germline, CDR1 LNHDA and CDR2 SQIVND (reference sequence). The PCR ran on 60 Vbeta and 13 Jbeta primers. Profiled with immunoSEQ multiplex PCR; TCRdb holds only in-frame clones, not every one. The data hold about 190,000 clones, with over 70% observed a single time. The V call is TRBV19, the J call TRBJ2-7; D possibly corresponds to TRBD2 (5 bases). The material sequenced was PBMCs. This receptor was taken from a woman aged 18-30 years in good health and CMV-seronegative. CDR3 coding DNA: TGTGCCAGTAGTGGACTGACCGAAAAGATACCAAACTTC. Encoded protein: CASSGLTEKIPNF.